This TCR beta chain emerged from a study of T cell repertoires in cytomegalovirus infection. Turning to the study itself: Public signatures in TCR beta pointed to CMV infection and matching HLA type.

TCRdb reanalysed the reads using MiXCR and keeps one entry per CDR3 protein. This sample has some 320,000 distinct CDR3 sequences, with about 29% found just once. Notes on the study in general: CMV-specific TCR beta clonotypes restricted by HLA-C dominated the ex vivo response. The study identified carriers of CMV plus the relevant HLA from cumulative public TCR beta family frequency.

CDR3 size: 14 residues. CDR1 and CDR2 (germline): LNHNV, YYDKDF (reference sequence). V was clipped by 6 bases and J by 4 bases; unmatched bases: 6. Comment on this clonotype: What it recognizes is unknown.

The chain joins TRBV15 to TRBJ1-2; TRBD1 matches 9 bases. Sequencing was performed on cultured PBMCs, taken from culture after CMV antigen stimulation. The sequence came from a human donor in good health (CMV status not recorded). Some clones in this sample may be carry-over from other donors' samples. CDR3 loop: CATSRDRVGYGYTF. CDR3 nucleotide sequence: TGTGCCACCAGTCGGGACAGGGTGGGCTATGGCTACACCTTC.